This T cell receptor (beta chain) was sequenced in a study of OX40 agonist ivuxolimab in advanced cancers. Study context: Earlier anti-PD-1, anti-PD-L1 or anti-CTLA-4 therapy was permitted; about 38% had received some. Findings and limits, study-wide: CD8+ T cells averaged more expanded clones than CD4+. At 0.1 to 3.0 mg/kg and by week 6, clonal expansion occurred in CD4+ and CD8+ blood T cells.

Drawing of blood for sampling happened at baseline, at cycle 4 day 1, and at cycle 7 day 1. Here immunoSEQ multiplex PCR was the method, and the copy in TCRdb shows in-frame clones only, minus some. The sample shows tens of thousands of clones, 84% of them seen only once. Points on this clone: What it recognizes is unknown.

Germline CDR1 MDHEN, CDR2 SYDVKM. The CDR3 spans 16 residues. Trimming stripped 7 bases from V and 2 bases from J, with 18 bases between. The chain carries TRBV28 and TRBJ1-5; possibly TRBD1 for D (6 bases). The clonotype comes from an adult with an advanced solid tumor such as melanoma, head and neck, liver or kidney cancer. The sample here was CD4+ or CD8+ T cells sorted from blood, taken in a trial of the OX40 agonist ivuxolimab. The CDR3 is CASIQGGTRRNQPQHF. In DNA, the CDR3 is TGTGCCAGCATCCAAGGGGGGACACGGCGCAATCAGCCCCAGCATTTT.